The sequence of this T cell receptor beta chain was determined in a study of metastatic and nonmetastatic thyroid tumors. Not a single patient had been given any form of treatment at any point before undergoing thyroid surgery. This clone was observed a single time. TCRdb reassembled clones from the PCR reads with MiXCR. This sample yields thousands of clones, of which around 30% are seen a single time; around 38% belongs to the top ten. This CDR3 is built from 16 residues. The germline CDR1 and CDR2 sequences are SGHVS and FNYEAQ. J gave up 5 bases and V 3 bases, and 9 bases lay outside the gene matches.

This receptor was taken from a male donor with papillary thyroid cancer or a benign thyroid nodule (not recorded which). Some clones in this sample may be carry-over from other donors' samples. The sequencing sample was made of tumor tissue. The chain uses TRBV7-6 and TRBJ2-3, with 9 nucleotides matching TRBD2. In DNA, the CDR3 is TGTGCCAGCAGCTTGGGCAGCGGGAGGTGGGGAGATACGCAGTATTTT. Encoded protein: CASSLGSGRWGDTQYF.